This entry lists 17 T cell receptor beta chains sequenced from one sample in a study of cytomegalovirus exposure and HLA in healthy donors (dated by TCRdb to 2015 to 2018). Library prep was done by the immunoSEQ multiplex PCR assay. TCRdb retrieved this table from immuneACCESS and kept in-frame rearrangements only. Not all clones are present; in checked studies, unresolved V genes account for under half, and no reason is known for the remainder. This sample holds some 140,000 clones; 85% to 90% were observed only once. Of the sample, about 10% is held by the ten largest clones. Sequencing was performed on PBMCs. The receptors originated from a woman between 18 and 29 years old in good health and CMV-seropositive.

The chain joins TRBV2 to TRBJ2-7, with 9 nucleotides matching TRBD1. This CDR3 spans 14 amino acids. V lost 10 bases to trimming and J lost 1 base; unmatched junction nucleotides: 8. Germline assignment: CDR1 SNHLY and CDR2 FYNNEI. The CDR3 DNA reads as TGTGCCAACCTCCGGGACAGGGCTTCCTACGAGCAGTACTTC. Translated, it gives CANLRDRASYEQYF. The full variable domain, in which reference TRBV2 and TRBJ2-7 provide the parts outside the CDR3, is EPEVTQTPSHQVTQMGQEVILRCVPISNHLYFYWYRQILGQKVEFLVSFYNNEISEKSEIFDDQFSVERPDGSNFTLKIRSTKLEDSAMYFCANLRDRASYEQYFGPGTRLTVT.

The chain carries TRBV15 and TRBJ2-5; TRBD1 matches at 7 bases. V lost 4 bases, J lost 5 bases, and 4 bases stayed unmatched. The CDR3 extends over 13 amino acids. In germline, CDR1 is LNHNV, CDR2 YYDKDF (reference sequence). CDR3 nucleotides: TGTGCCACCAGCAAGGGGGCTGGGGAGACCCAGTACTTC. Its protein is CATSKGAGETQYF.

This clone occurred once. The chain has TRBV27 and TRBJ1-1; the D is unclear. The CDR3 runs 14 residues. Looked up from germline, CDR1 is MNHEY and CDR2 is SMNVEV (reference sequence). V was shortened by 5 bases and J by 0 bases, with 10 bases between the two germline ends. CDR3 sequence (DNA): TGTGCCAGCAGTCCCTACGCTATGAACACTGAAGCTTTCTTT. Residues: CASSPYAMNTEAFF.

The gene calls are TRBV7-8 and TRBJ2-3; D is possibly TRBD2 (5 bases). Germline V gene sequence: CDR1 SGHVS, CDR2 FQNEAQ. This CDR3 contains 15 residues. Trimming shortened V by 0 bases and J by 3 bases, and 10 bases separated the two germline ends. In nucleotides, the CDR3 is TGTGCCAGCAGCTTAGCGCGGCTAGCAACAGATACGCAGTATTTT. Translating it yields CASSLARLATDTQYF.

The chain joins TRBV7-8 to TRBJ1-1; possibly TRBD1 for D (6 bases). Trimming removed 5 bases from V and 6 bases from J, with 13 bases in between. The germline V gene encodes CDR1 SGHVS and CDR2 FQNEAQ. This CDR3 is built from 13 residues. CDR3 sequence reads: CASSHGQRSEAFF. CDR3 bases: TGTGCCAGCAGCCACGGACAGCGCTCTGAAGCTTTCTTT. The full variable domain, with the rest looked up from reference TRBV7-8 and TRBJ1-1, is GAGVSQSPRYKVAKRGQDVALRCDPISGHVSLFWYQQALGQGPEFLTYFQNEAQLDKSGLPSDRFFAERPEGSVSTLKIQRTQQEDSAVYLCASSHGQRSEAFFGQGTRLTVV.

The chain is built from TRBV5-6 and TRBJ2-1; maybe TRBD2 (6 bases). Germline CDR1 SGHDT, CDR2 YYEEEE. V shed 2 bases and J shed 12 bases, with 12 bases lying between them. The CDR3 totals 12 residues. CDR3 amino acids: CASSFQRVPQFF. The CDR3 nucleotides read TGTGCCAGCAGCTTCCAGCGGGTCCCGCAGTTCTTC.

The chain combines TRBV4-1 with TRBJ2-1; 11 bases are shared with TRBD2. Looked up from germline, CDR1 is MGHRA and CDR2 is YSYEKL. CDR3 length equals 17 residues. The trim removed 3 bases at V and 0 bases at J, leaving 4 bases unmatched. CDR3 in amino acids: CASSHPTSGASYNEQFF. CDR3 in DNA: TGCGCCAGCAGCCACCCGACTAGCGGGGCCTCCTACAATGAGCAGTTCTTC.

V usage is TRBV2 and J usage is TRBJ2-1; 13 positions agree with TRBD2. Germline CDR1 is SNHLY and CDR2 is FYNNEI. The CDR3 runs to 14 residues. J gave up 9 bases and V 6 bases, and 5 bases lay outside the gene matches. DNA of the CDR3: TGTGCCAGCAGAGGTACTAGCGGGGGGGTTGAGCAGTTCTTC. It specifies CASRGTSGGVEQFF.

The genes are TRBV28 and TRBJ1-1, with 8 bases lining up with TRBD1. V gave up 1 base and J gave up 3 bases; unmatched junction bases: 4. From germline, CDR1 is MDHEN and CDR2 SYDVKM. This CDR3 region has 15 residues. In nucleotides, the CDR3 is TGTGCCAGCAGTTTATCAACAGGGGGGGACACTGAAGCTTTCTTT. Its protein product is CASSLSTGGDTEAFF.

V gene TRBV30 combines with J gene TRBJ2-1; TRBD2 might be the D (7 bases). The CDR3 runs to 15 residues. The V gene lost 3 bases and the J gene lost 4 bases, with 16 bases spanning the gap. In germline, CDR1 is GTSNPN, CDR2 SVGIG (reference sequence). The CDR3 DNA sequence: TGTGCCTGGAGCGTCCGTGCGGGGGCTTACAATGAGCAGTTCTTC. Amino acids: CAWSVRAGAYNEQFF.

The chain is built from TRBV7-2 and TRBJ2-1, with 9 bases matching TRBD1. This CDR3 comprises 15 residues. CDR1 SGHTA and CDR2 FQGNSA come from the germline V gene. J lost 3 bases, V lost 5 bases, and 5 bases had no gene match. The CDR3 sequence: CASSPPTGGYNEQFF. The DNA for the CDR3 is TGTGCCAGCAGCCCCCCGACAGGGGGCTACAATGAGCAGTTCTTC. The entire variable domain, with the rest obtained from reference TRBV7-2 and TRBJ2-1, is as follows: GAGVSQSPSNKVTEKGKDVELRCDPISGHTALYWYRQSLGQGLEFLIYFQGNSAPDKSGLPSDRFSAERTGGSVSTLTIQRTQQEDSAVYLCASSPPTGGYNEQFFGPGTRLTVL.

V and J are TRBV18 and TRBJ1-6; TRBD1 is a possible D gene (5 bases). V was pared by 2 bases and J by 10 bases, with 12 bases between. Germline CDR1 and CDR2: KGHSH and LQKENI. This CDR3 region has 14 residues. CDR3 DNA: TGTGCCAGCTCACCAGGGACGGGAGGATCACCCCTCCACTTT. This translates into CASSPGTGGSPLHF.

The gene calls are TRBV9 and TRBJ2-3, with TRBD1 identical over 7 bases. The CDR3 is 15 amino acids. In germline, CDR1 is SGDLS, CDR2 YYNGEE. J gave up 0 bases and V 0 bases, and 1 base lay outside the gene matches. CDR3 nucleotides: TGTGCCAGCAGCGTAGAGGGGGCGAGCACAGATACGCAGTATTTT. It translates to CASSVEGASTDTQYF.

By share, this clone counts as medium-sized. Within the sample, other DNA sequences also encode this same CDR3. The chain recombines TRBV19 with TRBJ1-5, with 8 bases that match TRBD1. Germline trimming cut 3 bases from V and 6 bases from J; bases unmatched to any gene: 4. The germline V gene has CDR1 LNHDA and CDR2 SQIVND (reference sequence). This CDR3 spans 14 amino acids. This CDR3 reads CASSIGQGAQPQHF. The CDR3 DNA sequence: TGTGCCAGTAGTATCGGACAGGGTGCTCAGCCCCAGCATTTT.

The DNA for the CDR3 is TGTGCCAGCAGCTTTGAGAGGAGTGCCTATGGCTACACCTTC. This codes for CASSFERSAYGYTF. The chain is built from TRBV7-9 and TRBJ1-2; no firm D call. The V gene lost 3 bases and the J gene lost 4 bases, with 12 bases spanning the gap. CDR3 length equals 14 residues. Germline CDR1 SEHNR, CDR2 FQNEAQ (reference sequence). Full variable domain (remainder filled in from reference TRBV7-9 and TRBJ1-2): DTGVSQNPRHKITKRGQNVTFRCDPISEHNRLYWYRQTLGQGPEFLTYFQNEAQLEKSRLLSDRFSAERPKGSFSTLEIQRTEQGDSAMYLCASSFERSAYGYTFGSGTRLTVV.

V usage is TRBV5-4 and J usage is TRBJ2-3, with 9 bases identical to TRBD2. This CDR3 region has 16 residues. CDR1 SGHNT and CDR2 YYREEE come from the germline V gene (reference sequence). V lost 4 bases, J lost 1 base, and 7 bases stayed unmatched. This CDR3 is CASSPLTSGGTDTQYF. The CDR3, as DNA: TGTGCCAGCAGCCCACTGACTAGCGGCGGCACAGATACGCAGTATTTT.

The chain combines TRBV4-3 with TRBJ2-1, with 9 bases aligning to TRBD1. Germline V gene sequence: CDR1 LGHNA, CDR2 YSLEER. The CDR3 is 15 residues long. Trimming cost V 1 base and J 7 bases; bases outside gene matches: 5. The CDR3 DNA reads TGCGCCAGCAGCCAAGGAGGGACAGGGAGGAATGAGCAGTTCTTC. Protein: CASSQGGTGRNEQFF.